What follows are 21 T cell receptor beta chains derived from one specimen sequenced in a study of multiple sclerosis patients with progressive multifocal leukoencephalopathy. Documented time point: before natalizumab initiation. The protocol was immunoSEQ multiplex PCR, while the TCRdb copy is restricted to in-frame clones and leaves out a portion. The sample includes some 30,000 clones, roughly 91% of them seen just once. The sample taken for sequencing was PBMCs. The receptors were sampled from a human donor with multiple sclerosis.

The genes are TRBV29-1 and TRBJ2-1, with 9 bases that match TRBD1. J was trimmed by 8 bases and V by 6 bases; bases with no gene match: 17. The CDR3 is 16 residues long. From germline, CDR1 is SQVTM and CDR2 ANQGSEA. CDR3 residues: CSVALLAGTGKDEQFF. CDR3 nucleotide sequence: TGCAGCGTAGCTCTCCTTGCGGGGACAGGGAAGGATGAGCAGTTCTTC.

The genes are TRBV18 and TRBJ1-4, with 7 positions matching TRBD1. This CDR3 spans 14 amino acids. CDR1 and CDR2 from the germline V gene are KGHSH and LQKENI. The J segment lost 12 bases and the V segment lost 1 base, leaving 8 bases of the junction unmatched. CDR3 amino acids: CASSPQGADGELFF. In DNA, the CDR3 is TGTGCCAGCTCACCACAGGGGGCTGACGGAGAACTGTTTTTT.

The V gene is TRBV7-6, the J gene TRBJ1-4; 10 bases agree with TRBD1. The V gene end was trimmed by 5 bases and the J gene end by 0 bases; junction bases not matched to a gene: 3. Looked up from germline, CDR1 is SGHVS and CDR2 is FNYEAQ. CDR3 length equals 16 residues. This CDR3 is CASSPGQGATNEKLFF. DNA of the CDR3: TGTGCCAGCAGCCCAGGACAGGGGGCAACTAATGAAAAACTGTTTTTT.

This chain connects TRBV19 to TRBJ2-7; perhaps TRBD2 as D (5 bases). With 1 base removed from V and 7 bases from J, the gap between germline ends came to 5 bases. The CDR3 is 11 amino acids. From germline, CDR1 is LNHDA and CDR2 SQIVND (reference sequence). The CDR3 sequence: CASSIAGEQYF. DNA for the CDR3: TGTGCCAGTAGTATAGCGGGAGAGCAGTACTTC. Filled out from reference TRBV19 and TRBJ2-7, the complete variable domain reads DGGITQSPKYLFRKEGQNVTLSCEQNLNHDAMYWYRQDPGQGLRLIYYSQIVNDFQKGDIAEGYSVSREKKESFPLTVTSAQKNPTAFYLCASSIAGEQYFGPGTRLTVT.

The chain has TRBV7-8 and TRBJ1-5; D is undetermined. Germline CDR1 and CDR2: SGHVS and FQNEAQ. This CDR3 is built from 13 residues. V shed 0 bases and J shed 6 bases, with 6 bases lying between them. In nucleotides, the CDR3 is TGTGCCAGCAGCTTAGCGTTCTCTCAGCCCCAGCATTTT. This codes for CASSLAFSQPQHF. The whole variable domain, filled in from reference TRBV7-8 and TRBJ1-5, reads GAGVSQSPRYKVAKRGQDVALRCDPISGHVSLFWYQQALGQGPEFLTYFQNEAQLDKSGLPSDRFFAERPEGSVSTLKIQRTQQEDSAVYLCASSLAFSQPQHFGDGTRLSIL.

This rearrangement joins TRBV19 to TRBJ1-5; 8 bases are shared with TRBD1. V trimming: 5 bases; J trimming: 7 bases; junction bases outside the gene matches: 4. The CDR3 is 13 amino acids. The germline CDR1 and CDR2 sequences are LNHDA and SQIVND (reference sequence). CDR3 sequence: CASSLNRGQPQHF. The CDR3 nucleotides are TGTGCCAGTAGTTTAAACAGGGGGCAGCCCCAGCATTTT.

The genes are TRBV6-6 and TRBJ1-2; 9 nucleotides align to TRBD1. This CDR3 region has 14 residues. V trimming: 5 bases; J trimming: 2 bases; junction bases outside the gene matches: 3. Germline V gives CDR1 MNHNY, CDR2 SVGAGI (reference sequence). This CDR3 reads CASSLQGANYGYTF. DNA for the CDR3: TGTGCCAGCAGTCTACAGGGGGCGAACTATGGCTACACCTTC.

V usage is TRBV27 and J usage is TRBJ2-1, with 11 bases identical to TRBD2. CDR1 is MNHEY, CDR2 SMNVEV, per germline (reference sequence). V was clipped by 0 bases and J by 5 bases; unmatched bases: 3. CDR3 length: 16 amino acids. CDR3 sequence (DNA): TGTGCCAGCAGTTTATCCGCTAGCGGGGGGCACAATGAGCAGTTCTTC. Translating it yields CASSLSASGGHNEQFF.

The genes are TRBV5-6 and TRBJ2-7; tentatively, D is TRBD2 (6 bases). The CDR3 is made up of 17 amino acids. Germline-derived CDR1 and CDR2 are SGHDT and YYEEEE. V shed 4 bases and J shed 0 bases, with 20 bases lying between them. CDR3 DNA: TGTGCCAGCAGCCATACAAGGAGGGGATGGGTCTCCTACGAGCAGTACTTC. It encodes CASSHTRRGWVSYEQYF.

This clone came up once. The chain uses TRBV9 and TRBJ2-1, with TRBD1 matching over 8 bases. The V gene end was trimmed by 4 bases and the J gene end by 6 bases; junction bases not matched to a gene: 6. The CDR3 has 14 residues. Germline assignment: CDR1 SGDLS and CDR2 YYNGEE. The CDR3 DNA sequence: TGTGCCAGCAGCTCCCGGGACAGGATCAATGAGCAGTTCTTC. It yields the protein CASSSRDRINEQFF. The full variable domain, in which reference TRBV9 and TRBJ2-1 provide the parts outside the CDR3, is DSGVTQTPKHLITATGQRVTLRCSPRSGDLSVYWYQQSLDQGLQFLIQYYNGEERAKGNILERFSAQQFPDLHSELNLSSLELGDSALYFCASSSRDRINEQFFGPGTRLTVL.

The chain has TRBV18 and TRBJ2-5; D ambiguous. The V gene's germline CDR1 is KGHSH and CDR2 LQKENI. The CDR3 extends over 14 amino acids. Trimming pared 1 base from V and 4 bases from J, leaving 10 bases between. CDR3 bases: TGTGCCAGCTCACCACTGGTCAGCCTAGAGACCCAGTACTTC. This sequence encodes CASSPLVSLETQYF. Complete variable domain (other parts from reference TRBV18 and TRBJ2-5): NAGVMQNPRHLVRRRGQEARLRCSPMKGHSHVYWYRQLPEEGLKFMVYLQKENIIDESGMPKERFSAEFPKEGPSILRIQQVVRGDSAAYFCASSPLVSLETQYFGPGTRLLVL.

The chain combines TRBV2 with TRBJ2-6; the D is unclear. CDR3 length: 20 residues. V lost 4 bases and J lost 1, with 23 bases in between. In germline, CDR1 is SNHLY, CDR2 FYNNEI. The CDR3 nucleotides are TGTGCCAGCAGTGTGGCGACTTCGCCAGGCCCTTCGTCTGGGGCCAACGTCCTGACTTTC. This codes for CASSVATSPGPSSGANVLTF.

The CDR3 protein is CASSSTTGWGNNQPQHF. The CDR3 DNA reads as TGTGCCAGCAGCTCTACTACAGGGTGGGGGAACAATCAGCCCCAGCATTTT. The rearrangement joins TRBV7-9 to TRBJ1-5; a possible D gene is TRBD1 (6 bases). CDR1 and CDR2 from the germline V gene are SEHNR and FQNEAQ (reference sequence). V was cut by 4 bases and J by 3 bases, with 19 bases left in between. The CDR3 is made up of 17 amino acids.

The rearrangement joins TRBV11-3 to TRBJ1-1, with D possibly TRBD1 on 6 matching bases. Trimming took off 1 base at V and 1 base at J, with 10 bases between the two ends. CDR1 and CDR2 (germline): SGHNT, YENEEA. The length of the CDR3 is 15 residues. This chain's CDR3 is CASSLGMTGNTEAFF. Written as DNA, the CDR3 is TGTGCCAGCAGCTTAGGAATGACAGGGAACACTGAAGCTTTCTTT.

The gene calls are TRBV19 and TRBJ1-5, with D maybe TRBD1 (6 bases). In germline, CDR1 is LNHDA, CDR2 SQIVND (reference sequence). Trimming took off 8 bases at V and 4 bases at J, with 21 bases between the two ends. The CDR3 runs 16 residues. CDR3 region: CASGSPGRGANQPQHF. CDR3 coding DNA: TGTGCCAGTGGATCCCCCGGCAGGGGTGCGAATCAGCCCCAGCATTTT.

The chain employs TRBV9 and TRBJ2-1, with D perhaps TRBD2 (5 bases). V was pared by 2 bases and J by 6 bases, with 15 bases between. CDR3 length equals 15 residues. Germline V gene lookup returns CDR1 SGDLS and CDR2 YYNGEE. Written as DNA, the CDR3 is TGTGCCAGCAGCGTTGGAGCAGACTATAGCAATGAGCAGTTCTTC. This gives the protein CASSVGADYSNEQFF.

V and J are TRBV25-1 and TRBJ2-1; 8 nucleotides line up with TRBD1. In germline, CDR1 is MGHDK, CDR2 SYGVNS. V gave up 2 bases and J gave up 8 bases; unmatched junction bases: 8. This CDR3 comprises 15 residues. As DNA, the CDR3 is TGTGCCAGCAGTGAAGTGGACAGGGATTCTGATGAGCAGTTCTTC. Translated: CASSEVDRDSDEQFF.

This clone is a singleton in its sample. This chain connects TRBV2 to TRBJ1-6; 7 nucleotides line up with TRBD1. CDR3 length: 16 residues. The ends lost 4 bases at V and 6 bases at J; junction bases unmatched: 9. Germline V gene sequence: CDR1 SNHLY, CDR2 FYNNEI. In DNA form, the CDR3 reads TGTGCCAGCAGTGTCGGGCAGGGGGGGTTTAATTCACCCCTCCACTTT. Its translation: CASSVGQGGFNSPLHF.

V usage is TRBV5-4 and J usage is TRBJ2-7; D uncertain. This CDR3 is built from 13 residues. Germline V gene sequence: CDR1 SGHNT, CDR2 YYREEE (reference sequence). Trimming stripped 4 bases from V and 9 bases from J, with 17 bases between. The CDR3 nucleotides read TGTGCCAGCAGCAACGGACGGGCGAGCGTGCAGTACTTC. Protein sequence: CASSNGRASVQYF.

The chain recombines TRBV4-3 with TRBJ2-4; 7 bases agree with TRBD2. The CDR3 spans 15 residues. The germline V gene has CDR1 LGHNA and CDR2 YSLEER. Germline trimming cut 0 bases from V and 8 bases from J; bases unmatched to any gene: 7. The chain's CDR3 is CASSQERQGGHIQYF. In nucleotides, the CDR3 is TGCGCCAGCAGCCAAGAGAGGCAGGGAGGGCACATTCAGTACTTC.

This clone has just one count. The chain carries TRBV4-2 and TRBJ1-5; D possibly corresponds to TRBD1 (5 bases). CDR1 and CDR2 from the germline V gene are LGHNA and YNFKEQ. The CDR3 contains 17 residues. Trimming stripped 0 bases from V and 1 base from J, with 13 bases between. This chain's CDR3 is CASSQDRGGGSNQPQHF. In DNA form, the CDR3 reads TGTGCCAGCAGCCAAGACCGCGGGGGGGGAAGCAATCAGCCCCAGCATTTT.